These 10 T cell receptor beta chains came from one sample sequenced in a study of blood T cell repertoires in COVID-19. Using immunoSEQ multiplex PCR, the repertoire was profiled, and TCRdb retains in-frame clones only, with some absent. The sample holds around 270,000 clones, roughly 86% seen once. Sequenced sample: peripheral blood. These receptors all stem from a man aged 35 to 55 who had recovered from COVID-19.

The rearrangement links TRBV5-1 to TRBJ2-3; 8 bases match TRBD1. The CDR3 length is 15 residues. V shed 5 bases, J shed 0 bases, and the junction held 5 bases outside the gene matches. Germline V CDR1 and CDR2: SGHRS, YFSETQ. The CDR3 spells CASRSGDRSTDTQYF. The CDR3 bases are TGCGCCAGCAGGTCCGGGGACAGGAGCACAGATACGCAGTATTTT.

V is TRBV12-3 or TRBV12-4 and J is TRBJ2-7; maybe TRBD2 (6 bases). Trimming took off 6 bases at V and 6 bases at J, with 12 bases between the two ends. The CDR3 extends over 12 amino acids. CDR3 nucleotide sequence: TGTGCCAGCAGCTCATCGACTAGCGAGCAGTACTTC. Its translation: CASSSSTSEQYF.

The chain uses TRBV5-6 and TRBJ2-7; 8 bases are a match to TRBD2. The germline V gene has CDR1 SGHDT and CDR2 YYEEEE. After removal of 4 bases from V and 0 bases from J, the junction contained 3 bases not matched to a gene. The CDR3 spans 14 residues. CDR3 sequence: CASSLSGSSYEQYF. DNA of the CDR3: TGTGCCAGCAGCCTCAGCGGGAGCTCCTACGAGCAGTACTTC. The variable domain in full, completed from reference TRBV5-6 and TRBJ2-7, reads DAGVTQSPTHLIKTRGQQVTLRCSPKSGHDTVSWYQQALGQGPQFIFQYYEEEERQRGNFPDRFSGHQFPNYSSELNVNALLLGDSALYLCASSLSGSSYEQYFGPGTRLTVT.

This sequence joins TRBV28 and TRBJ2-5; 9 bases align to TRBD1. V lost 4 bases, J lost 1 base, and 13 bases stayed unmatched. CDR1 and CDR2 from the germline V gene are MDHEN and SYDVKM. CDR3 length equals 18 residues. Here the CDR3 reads CASSSPPGQGPGQETQYF. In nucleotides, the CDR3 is TGTGCCAGCAGTTCTCCGCCGGGACAGGGTCCGGGCCAAGAGACCCAGTACTTC.

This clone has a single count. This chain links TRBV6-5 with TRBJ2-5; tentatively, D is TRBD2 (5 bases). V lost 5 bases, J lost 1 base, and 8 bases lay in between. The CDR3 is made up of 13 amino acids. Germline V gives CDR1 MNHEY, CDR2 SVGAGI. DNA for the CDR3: TGTGCCAGCAGTCGGGATCTCCAAGAGACCCAGTACTTC. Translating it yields CASSRDLQETQYF.

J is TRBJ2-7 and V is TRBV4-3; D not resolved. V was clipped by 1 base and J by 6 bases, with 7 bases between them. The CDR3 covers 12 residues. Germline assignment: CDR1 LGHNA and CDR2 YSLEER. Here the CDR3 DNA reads TGCGCCAGCAGCCAAGTTACGGGCGAGCAGTACTTC. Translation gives CASSQVTGEQYF.

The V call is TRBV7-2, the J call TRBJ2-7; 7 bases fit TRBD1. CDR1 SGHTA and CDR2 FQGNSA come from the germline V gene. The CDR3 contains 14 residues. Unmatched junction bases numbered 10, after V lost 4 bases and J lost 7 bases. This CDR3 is CASSYDREIGEQYF. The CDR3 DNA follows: TGTGCCAGCAGCTATGACAGGGAGATCGGGGAGCAGTACTTC.

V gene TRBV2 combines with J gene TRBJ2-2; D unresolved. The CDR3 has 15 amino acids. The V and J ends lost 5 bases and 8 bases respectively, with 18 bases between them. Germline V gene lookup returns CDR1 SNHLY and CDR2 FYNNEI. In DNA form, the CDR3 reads TGTGCCAGCAGTCTCCGCCCCCACCCCGGGGGGGAGCTGTTTTTT. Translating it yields CASSLRPHPGGELFF.

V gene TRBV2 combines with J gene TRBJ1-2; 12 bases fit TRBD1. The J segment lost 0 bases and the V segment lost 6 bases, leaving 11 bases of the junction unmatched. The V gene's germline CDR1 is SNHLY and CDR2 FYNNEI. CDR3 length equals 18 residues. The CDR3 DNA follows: TGTGCCAGCAGACCACCCGGGACAGGGGGCCGAGCTAACTATGGCTACACCTTC. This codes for CASRPPGTGGRANYGYTF. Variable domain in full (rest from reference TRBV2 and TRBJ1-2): EPEVTQTPSHQVTQMGQEVILRCVPISNHLYFYWYRQILGQKVEFLVSFYNNEISEKSEIFDDQFSVERPDGSNFTLKIRSTKLEDSAMYFCASRPPGTGGRANYGYTFGSGTRLTVV.

CDR3 coding DNA: TGCAGCGTTGAAAGGGCTACGGGGGGCGAGACCCAGTACTTC. It specifies CSVERATGGETQYF. The chain recombines TRBV29-1 with TRBJ2-5; D is possibly TRBD2 (7 bases). V lost 2 bases and J 5 bases, leaving 15 bases between the germline ends. This CDR3 contains 14 residues. Germline V gives CDR1 SQVTM, CDR2 ANQGSEA. The full variable domain, in which reference TRBV29-1 and TRBJ2-5 provide the parts outside the CDR3, is SAVISQKPSRDICQRGTSLTIQCQVDSQVTMMFWYRQQPGQSLTLIATANQGSEATYESGFVIDKFPISRPNLTFSTLTVSNMSPEDSSIYLCSVERATGGETQYFGPGTRLLVL.